Below, 18 T cell receptor beta chains from the same sample are listed, as sequenced in a study of vaccination and CD4 T cells after COVID-19. Which antigens these TCRs recognize remains unknown. Cultured CD4+ T cell DNA underwent sequencing with the Oncomine TCR Beta short-read assay. TCRdb reanalysed the PCR reads using MiXCR and keeps one entry per CDR3 protein. The table lists roughly 16,000 distinct CDR3 sequences, roughly 51% of them singletons. Indicated treatment: roughly 11-day PBMC culture with coronavirus spike peptide pools or control peptides (ViraFEST assay). The sequencing here drew on cultured CD4+ T cells from blood, taken after SARS-CoV-2 vaccination. The receptors shown here come from a human donor with COVID-19.

The CDR3 is CSASEGGIPQFF. The CDR3 DNA follows: TGCAGTGCTAGTGAAGGAGGAATTCCACAGTTCTTC. The chain couples TRBV20-1 to TRBJ2-1, with D possibly being TRBD2 (5 bases). The CDR3 totals 12 residues. V was shortened by 3 bases and J by 13 bases, with 16 bases between the two germline ends. Per the germline V gene, CDR1 is DFQATT and CDR2 is SNEGSKA (reference sequence).

This clonotype was observed once. The chain employs TRBV2 and TRBJ1-2, with a tentative D call TRBD1 (5 bases). The CDR3 contains 14 residues. CDR1 SNHLY and CDR2 FYNNEI come from the germline V gene. V gave up 6 bases and J gave up 4 bases, with 15 bases separating them. In DNA, the CDR3 is TGTGCCAGCAGAATGGGGACCCGGACCTATGGCTACACCTTC. Translation gives CASRMGTRTYGYTF.

The chain links TRBV10-3 to TRBJ2-3, with 11 bases matching TRBD2. Trimming removed 0 bases from V and 5 bases from J; junction bases left unmatched: 1. Germline V gene lookup returns CDR1 ENHRY and CDR2 SYGVKD. This CDR3 contains 15 residues. The chain's CDR3 is CAISESGTSGDTQYF. The CDR3 DNA reads as TGTGCCATCAGTGAGTCAGGGACTAGCGGAGATACGCAGTATTTT.

V usage is TRBV7-2 and J usage is TRBJ1-4; possibly TRBD1 for D (5 bases). The CDR3 consists of 16 residues. Germline loops: CDR1 SGHTA, CDR2 FQGNSA. Trimming shortened V by 3 bases and J by 3 bases, and 14 bases separated the two germline ends. In nucleotides, the CDR3 is TGTGCCAGCAGCTTCCGGCCGACAGTGGCTAATGAAAAACTGTTTTTT. Translation gives CASSFRPTVANEKLFF. Looking up the rest from reference TRBV7-2 and TRBJ1-4 gives the full variable domain: GAGVSQSPSNKVTEKGKDVELRCDPISGHTALYWYRQSLGQGLEFLIYFQGNSAPDKSGLPSDRFSAERTGGSVSTLTIQRTQQEDSAVYLCASSFRPTVANEKLFFGSGTQLSVL.

The V call is TRBV28, the J call TRBJ1-2; TRBD1 agrees at 7 bases. The length of the CDR3 is 14 residues. Unmatched junction bases numbered 11, after V lost 5 bases and J lost 8 bases. CDR1 and CDR2 (germline): MDHEN, SYDVKM. The CDR3 loop reads CASSPYRGIGGYTF. CDR3 nucleotides: TGTGCCAGCAGTCCGTACAGGGGAATTGGAGGCTACACCTTC.

The chain couples TRBV25-1 to TRBJ1-1; D not resolved. V lost 4 bases and J lost 2, with 11 bases in between. This CDR3 comprises 14 residues. Germline V gene data show CDR1 as MGHDK and CDR2 as SYGVNS. In nucleotides, the CDR3 is TGTGCCAGCAGTGGGGTCAAGATCAACACTGAAGCTTTCTTT. Translated: CASSGVKINTEAFF.

The chain has TRBV20-1 and TRBJ1-1, with a tentative D call TRBD1 (6 bases). Trimming removed 6 bases at V and 7 bases at J, with 12 bases between. This CDR3 has 11 residues. Germline-derived CDR1 and CDR2 are DFQATT and SNEGSKA (reference sequence). The DNA of the CDR3 is TGCAGTGCCTGGGGGGGCGGTGAAGCTTTCTTT. Encoded protein: CSAWGGGEAFF.

Details on this clonotype: At one boundary the junction diverges from the germline segment, which might be a read error. The chain has TRBV20-1 and TRBJ2-7; D gene ambiguous. This CDR3 is built from 13 residues. Per the germline V gene, CDR1 is DFQATT and CDR2 is SNEGSKA (reference sequence). In DNA form, the CDR3 reads TGCAGTGCTAAGGCTAGTGGCTCCCACGAGCAGTACTTC. Its translation: CSAKASGSHEQYF.

This clonotype has a handful of counts. The chain is built from TRBV20-1 and TRBJ2-7; D gene ambiguous. CDR1 is DFQATT, CDR2 SNEGSKA, per germline (reference sequence). V gave up 3 bases and J gave up 2 bases, with 11 bases separating them. The CDR3 loop spans 13 amino acids. CDR3 sequence (DNA): TGCAGTGCTAGGTTTCGGAGCCCCTACGAGCAGTACTTC. It translates to CSARFRSPYEQYF.

This chain links TRBV7-3 with TRBJ1-1; no firm D call. Trimming pared 5 bases from V and 6 bases from J, leaving 13 bases between. CDR3 length: 13 amino acids. Germline V gene sequence: CDR1 SGHTA, CDR2 FQGTGA. The CDR3 nucleotides are TGTGCCAGCAGCCCAACGGGCGTTGCTGAAGCTTTCTTT. Encoded protein: CASSPTGVAEAFF.

This clonotype has only a few counts. V gene TRBV21-1 combines with J gene TRBJ2-2; the table's D call, TRBD1, was not checked against the DNA. TRBV21-1 is a recognized pseudogene. This CDR3 contains 17 residues. CDR3 DNA sequence: TGTGCCAGCAGACCAACCCACCAGGGGACGAACACCGGGGAGCTGTTTTTT. Its protein is CASRPTHQGTNTGELFF.

V is TRBV20-1 and J is TRBJ1-1; 9 bases are a match to TRBD1. Trimming removed 3 bases from V and 0 bases from J; junction bases left unmatched: 8. Germline loops: CDR1 DFQATT, CDR2 SNEGSKA (reference sequence). The CDR3 contains 16 residues. CDR3 amino acids: CSARRDRETLNTEAFF. The CDR3, as DNA: TGCAGTGCTAGGCGGGACAGGGAAACTTTGAACACTGAAGCTTTCTTT.

This clonotype was counted between two and nine times. The rearrangement links TRBV20-1 to TRBJ1-3, with D hard to call. This CDR3 has 14 amino acids. Trimming cost V 5 bases and J 0 bases, with 11 bases left between them. Germline V CDR1 and CDR2: DFQATT, SNEGSKA (reference sequence). The CDR3 coding sequence is TGCAGTGCTCCCGACGGGTTCTCTGGAAACACCATATATTTT. The encoded protein is CSAPDGFSGNTIYF.

The chain has TRBV18 and TRBJ1-6; 8 nucleotides agree with TRBD1. Germline lookup yields CDR1 KGHSH and CDR2 LQKENI. V was clipped by 4 bases and J by 9 bases; unmatched bases: 5. The CDR3 runs to 14 residues. The CDR3 spells CASSQTGEASPLHF. In nucleotides, the CDR3 is TGTGCCAGCTCACAGACAGGGGAGGCTTCACCCCTCCACTTT.

The J gene is TRBJ2-3, the V gene TRBV29-1, with 7 bases matching TRBD1. Germline loops: CDR1 SQVTM, CDR2 ANQGSEA. This CDR3 has 12 residues. V shed 6 bases, J shed 5 bases, and the junction held 5 bases outside the gene matches. CDR3 sequence reads: CSVRQGVDTQYF. The CDR3 DNA reads TGCAGCGTAAGGCAGGGGGTAGATACGCAGTATTTT.

The chain joins TRBV20-1 to TRBJ1-6; D ambiguous. Germline CDR1 DFQATT, CDR2 SNEGSKA (reference sequence). V was shortened by 2 bases and J by 4 bases, with 12 bases between the two germline ends. This CDR3 comprises 15 residues. CDR3 DNA sequence: TGCAGTGCTAGATTGCAGAGTGATTATAATTCACCCCTCCACTTT. The encoded protein is CSARLQSDYNSPLHF.

V is TRBV11-3 and J is TRBJ2-3, with 7 bases that match TRBD2. J gave up 5 bases and V 0 bases, and 2 bases lay outside the gene matches. The CDR3 sequence is 14 residues long. From germline, CDR1 is SGHNT and CDR2 YENEEA. CDR3 region: CASSLDGLGDTQYF. In nucleotides, the CDR3 is TGTGCCAGCAGCTTAGACGGACTAGGAGATACGCAGTATTTT.

This sequence joins TRBV5-4 and TRBJ2-7; the match to TRBD1 covers 8 bases. Trimming removed 4 bases from V and 3 bases from J; junction bases left unmatched: 9. CDR3 length equals 15 residues. Germline CDR1 reads SGHNT; CDR2 reads YYREEE (reference sequence). This chain's CDR3 is CASSPRGRGRYEQYF. The CDR3, as DNA: TGTGCCAGCAGCCCCCGAGGCAGGGGGCGCTACGAGCAGTACTTC.